The clone carrying this T cell receptor beta chain appeared many times. Its antigen is still unknown. These data belong to a study of identical twins. Points from the study as a whole: The more abundant beta clonotypes in cord blood had fewer insertions, and memory repertoires did not show this. Out-of-frame TCR alpha sharing in monozygotic twins exceeded recombination model predictions. Out-of-frame alpha sequences common to twins exhibited an excess of low generation probability.

Unique molecular identifiers were present on the cDNA, which also gained a universal primer site by template switching. TCRdb independently ran MiXCR on the 5' RACE reads; one entry per CDR3 protein. The sample includes some 270,000 distinct CDR3 sequences, about 8.3% of them seen just once. The CDR3 runs to 17 residues. The V end was cut by 0 bases, the J end by 0 bases, with 11 bases between. This sample also appeared in a second study, on yellow fever vaccine responses in identical twins.

The specimen was CD8+ T cells sorted from blood. The sequence derives from a woman aged 18-30 years in good health. The J gene is TRBJ2-2, the V gene TRBV12-3 or TRBV12-4; D is unresolved. The CDR3 is CASSLALDGSNTGELFF. Written as DNA, the CDR3 is TGTGCCAGCAGTTTAGCGCTCGACGGTTCGAACACCGGGGAGCTGTTTTTT.